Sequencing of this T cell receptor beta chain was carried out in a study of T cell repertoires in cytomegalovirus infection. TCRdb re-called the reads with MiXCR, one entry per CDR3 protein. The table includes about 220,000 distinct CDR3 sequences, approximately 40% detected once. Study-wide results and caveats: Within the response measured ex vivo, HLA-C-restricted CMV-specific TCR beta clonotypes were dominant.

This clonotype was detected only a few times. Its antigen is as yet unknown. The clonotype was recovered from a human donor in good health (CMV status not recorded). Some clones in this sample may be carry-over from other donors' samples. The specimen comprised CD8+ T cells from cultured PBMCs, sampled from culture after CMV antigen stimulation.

The CDR3 DNA reads TGTGCCAGCAGGACAGGGAATTGGGGCTATGGCTACACCTTC. It codes for CASRTGNWGYGYTF. The gene calls are TRBV28 and TRBJ1-2; 7 bases align to TRBD1. This CDR3 region has 14 residues. Unmatched junction bases numbered 8, after V lost 6 bases and J lost 4 bases. CDR1 is MDHEN, CDR2 SYDVKM, per germline.